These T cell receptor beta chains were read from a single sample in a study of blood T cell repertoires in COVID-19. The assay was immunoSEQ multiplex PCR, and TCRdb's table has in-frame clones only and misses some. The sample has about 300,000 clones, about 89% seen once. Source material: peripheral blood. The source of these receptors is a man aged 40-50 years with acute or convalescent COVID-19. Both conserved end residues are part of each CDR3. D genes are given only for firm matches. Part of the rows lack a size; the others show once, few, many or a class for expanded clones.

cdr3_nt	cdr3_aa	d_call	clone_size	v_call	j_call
TGTGCCAGCAGTGGACCACAGGGGACGTCCGGGGAGCTGTTTTTT	CASSGPQGTSGELFF	TRBD1	once	TRBV2	TRBJ2-2
TGTGCCAGCAGCGTAGCAACGGGGGGGCCCGTCACAGATACGCAGTATTTT	CASSVATGGPVTDTQYF	TRBD2	-	TRBV9	TRBJ2-3
TGTGCCACCAGCAGCGCTTTACAGGGGGACTATGGCTACACCTTC	CATSSALQGDYGYTF	TRBD1	-	TRBV15	TRBJ1-2
TGTGCCAGCAGCTGGGGGGGAACCAGGGACTACACCTTC	CASSWGGTRDYTF	-	-	TRBV11-2	TRBJ1-2
TGTGCCAGCAGGTCACGAGCCGGGGAGCTGTTTTTT	CASRSRAGELFF	-	-	TRBV6-5	TRBJ2-2
TGTGCCAGCAGCCAGTTGGACATCAGAACCGGGGAGCTGTTTTTT	CASSQLDIRTGELFF	-	-	TRBV14	TRBJ2-2
TGTGCCAGCACCATTTGGGGGCCAAGTTCCTACAATGAGCAGTTCTTC	CASTIWGPSSYNEQFF	-	-	TRBV7-6	TRBJ2-1
TGTGCCACCAGTAGTGCAGAGTTAGAGGGTGAGCAGTTCTTC	CATSSAELEGEQFF	-	-	TRBV24-1	TRBJ2-1
TGTGCCAGCAGCCAATCAGGGGTCAACACCGGGGAGCTGTTTTTT	CASSQSGVNTGELFF	-	-	TRBV11-1	TRBJ2-2
TGTGCCTGGAGTGTACGAGCGGGGCCCCAGCATTTT	CAWSVRAGPQHF	-	-	TRBV30	TRBJ1-5
TGTGCCAGCAGCTTGCAGGGGGCCTCCTACAATGAGCAGTTCTTC	CASSLQGASYNEQFF	TRBD1	-	TRBV5-5	TRBJ2-1
TGTGCCAGCAGGGTAGCCCTCTGGTCCTACGAGCAGTACTTC	CASRVALWSYEQYF	-	-	TRBV13	TRBJ2-7
TGCAGCGTTGGGGCGGGACAGCCTTTACCCCAAGAGACCCAGTACTTC	CSVGAGQPLPQETQYF	-	-	TRBV29-1	TRBJ2-5
TGTGCCATCAGTTCGGGGGACGGTAGCTATGGCTACACCTTC	CAISSGDGSYGYTF	-	-	TRBV10-3	TRBJ1-2